This TCR beta chain was sequenced in a study of T cell clonotyping in hematopoietic cell transplantation. Study background: Recipient samples before transplant were obtained post-cytoreduction.

Time point indicated: recipient sample about 28 days before transplant, after cytoreduction. Blood collection times were about day -28 and days 30, 100, 180 posttransplant. Study results and limitations: Broader posttransplant TCR repertoire diversity was predicted by graft donor and pretransplant recipient Inverse Simpson Index values. After transplant, recipient diversity fell while pathologically expanded clonotypes grew through day 180.

Profiling relied on immunoSEQ multiplex PCR, and the TCRdb table lists in-frame clones only, not all of them. Among fewer than 100,000 clones listed, 90% to 97% were seen once. This clone was seen a single time. Antigen specificity is unknown. V was shortened by 8 bases and J by 2 bases, with 18 bases between the two germline ends. This CDR3 comprises 15 residues. Germline V gene sequence: CDR1 MDHEN, CDR2 SYDVKM. The receptor comes from a woman aged 50 to 65 with acute myeloid leukemia. Some clones in this sample may be carry-over from other donors' samples. The chain uses TRBV28 and TRBJ1-2, with D unclear. Sequencing was performed on peripheral blood mononuclear cells, taken before stem cell transplant. CDR3 loop: CASGNTRVFNYGYTF. Written as DNA, the CDR3 is TGTGCCAGCGGGAATACGCGGGTCTTCAACTATGGCTACACCTTC.